The subject of this entry is one TCR beta chain. What this receptor recognizes is not known. No quality values exist for individual bases; no much larger clone is one base distant. The time point label on this specimen signifies: blood 4 weeks post-SBRT, at nephrectomy. Per the publication, the treatment or condition label means: 15 Gy SBRT to primary tumor, nephrectomy 4 weeks later. Samples came from a clinical trial, in which primary renal cell carcinomas received 15 Gy stereotactic body radiation therapy followed by nephrectomy 4 weeks later. To follow tumor-enriched clonotypes, peripheral blood was collected serially from radiation-treated patients at baseline and again at 2 weeks and 4 weeks after SBRT. Every patient had renal cell carcinoma of clear cell pathology. The QIAamp DNA Blood Mini Kit (Qiagen) was used to prepare genomic DNA for TCR sequencing. The analyses included only samples that passed all quality control checks.

These data originate in a study of radiation and T cells in renal cell carcinoma (dated by TCRdb to 2020 to 2022). Concerning the study at large: In total, approximately 53 samples underwent TCR beta sequencing: about 26 tumors plus 27 peripheral blood samples. The final blood draw was performed at 4 weeks after radiation, at the same time as nephrectomy. Across all 50 or so samples, 4,016,671 unique CDR3 nucleotide sequences, encoding 2,658,974 unique CDR3 amino acid sequences, were identified.

Study-wide findings and limitations: No pretreatment tumor biopsies were available, so the baseline intratumoral presence of clonotypes could not be determined. Dynamics of the blood repertoire were not tracked past 4 weeks after treatment. With a single-armed trial design, the study had no way to address how radiation dose or scheduling affects the TCR repertoire. An increase in top tumor clonotypes in blood was observed from baseline to 2 weeks post-radiation, followed by contraction by 4 weeks, which was taken to suggest transient expansion of tumor-resident clones.

The CDR3 runs 15 residues from the cysteine to the phenylalanine. Only the CDR3 DNA stays, 45 bases, in frame from base 1. Looking up the germline V gene yields CDR1 KGHSH and CDR2 LQKENI. Deletion took 3 bases off V and 0 bases off J, with a span of 10 bases between the germline ends. Following the manufacturer's recommendations, the immunoSEQ kit was used to generate TCR beta libraries from genomic DNA. For library preparation, a first multiplex PCR was performed with proprietary primers, followed by a second PCR in which unique barcodes were added, and bead cleanups were performed after each round. Each sample batch included a kit-provided positive control reaction and a negative control reaction. The final libraries were assessed on an Agilent 4200 TapeStation D1000 ScreenTape, pooled by volume, and quantified by qPCR. Sequencing was performed on an Illumina NextSeq500 using a MidOutput 150-cycle cartridge, with 156 Read1 cycles, 15 Index1 cycles, and the kit custom primers. The pooled library was loaded at around 1.1 pM with a roughly 20% PhiX control spike-in. The study's processing was this. The vendor-processed data were analyzed in R, and a clonotype was defined as all T cells that share the same CDR3 nucleotide sequence. For clone abundance analyses, frequencies were normalized to the 10,000 most abundant clones in each sample. Public T cell clones, which averaged fewer than five per sample, were removed prior to analysis. Tumor-enriched clonotypes and baseline blood-enriched clonotypes were defined as those with an abundance difference of at least 32-fold between compartments. A beta-binomial differential abundance model was applied to find clonotypes that expanded or contracted between blood time points. Tumor-blood repertoire similarity was measured with the Baroni-Urbani and Buser coefficient, and groups were compared using two-tailed Wilcoxon tests in R. TCRdb carries this immuneACCESS record with in-frame sequences only. Its versions omit some clonotypes, under half of them owing to an unresolved V gene in the studies checked, with the rest unexplained. D and trimming come from the DNA, and the V and J calls and clone size come from that table. The sample records more than 120,000 clones, 65% to 90% of which are singletons. In total, the top ten clones hold less than 20% of the sample.

This sequence originates from a woman aged 45-65 years with renal cell carcinoma. The source was blood, collected from a patient whose treatment included radiotherapy and nephrectomy. In this chain, TRBV18 is recombined with TRBJ2-3; TRBD2 is possibly the D segment (5 matching bases). The CDR3 reads CASSPRATSTDTQYF. The nucleotide sequence is TGTGCCAGCTCACCGAGGGCTACTAGCACAGATACGCAGTATTTT.